The clone carrying this TCR beta chain was counted at least ten times. Antigen unknown. The data stem from a study of human T cells and chemical hapten exposure. Study information: Per-sample TCR yield variability stemmed mainly from small pooled library volume differences.

Study outcomes and limitations: TCRs at a frequency above 1 in 1000 stayed unchanged with DPC sensitization.

V lost 5 bases, J lost 7 bases, and 4 bases stayed unmatched. In germline, CDR1 is MNHEY, CDR2 SVGEGT. This CDR3 has 13 residues. Time point described: healthy volunteer bleed at 2 weeks. Total RNA extraction was carried out from unfractionated whole blood. It was the library that attached unique molecular identifiers to individual cDNA molecules. As handled by the study authors: Samples contained a median of 95,638 TCRs, with a range of roughly 23,224 to 700,000. MiXCR, applied by TCRdb to the RACE reads, yields one record per CDR3 protein. The V and J calls shown here were made by TCRdb, not taken from the authors' results. The sample carries roughly 48,000 distinct CDR3 sequences, 4.4% recorded once.

The V and J genes are TRBV6-2 or TRBV6-3 and TRBJ1-1; 10 nucleotides agree with TRBD1. The TCR originated in a human donor in good health. Some clones in this sample may be carry-over from other donors' samples. The specimen was whole blood. The CDR3 reads CASSRGTGDEAFF. DNA of the CDR3: TGTGCCAGCAGTCGCGGGACAGGGGATGAAGCTTTCTTT.